Ten or more counts support the clone carrying this T cell receptor (beta chain). Antigen unknown. The V gene lost 2 bases and the J gene lost 0 bases, with 17 bases spanning the gap. Per the germline V gene, CDR1 is SGHVS and CDR2 is FQNEAQ. The CDR3 covers 17 residues. The sample belongs to a study of identical twins. General study findings and limits: Abundant beta clonotypes from cord blood bore fewer insertions; memory repertoires lacked this pattern. Models, which agreed with sharing between unrelated individuals, nonetheless underestimated the out-of-frame TCR alpha sharing seen in monozygotic twins.

TCRdb reprocessed the 5' RACE reads with MiXCR, giving one entry per CDR3 protein. The sample has some 590,000 distinct CDR3 sequences, 9.5% to 10% seen once. In addition, the sample was reused for a study of yellow fever vaccine responses in identical twins.

This receptor was identified in a woman younger than 35 in good health. Sequencing used PBMCs. The chain combines TRBV7-8 with TRBJ2-7; tentatively, D is TRBD2 (6 bases). In nucleotides, the CDR3 is TGTGCCAGCAGCTTAAATCATCTGCGGGGAAGCTCCTACGAGCAGTACTTC. This codes for CASSLNHLRGSSYEQYF.